One sample yielded the 30 T cell receptor beta chains listed below, sequenced in a study of cytomegalovirus exposure and HLA in healthy donors. The PCR was carried out with 60 Vbeta primers and 13 Jbeta primers. Measured with immunoSEQ multiplex PCR; TCRdb has only the in-frame clones, and not every one. The sample has 85,000 or so clones. Input material: PBMCs. The receptors here all came from a woman younger than 45 in good health and CMV-seronegative.

The chain recombines TRBV7-2 with TRBJ2-1, with D perhaps matching TRBD2 (6 bases). Germline V CDR1 and CDR2: SGHTA, FQGNSA. CDR3 length equals 13 residues. Trimming cost V 4 bases and J 10 bases, with 14 bases left between them. The CDR3, as DNA: TGTGCCAGCAGCTCCCTACCGGGAGAGGAGCAGTTCTTC. Encoded protein: CASSSLPGEEQFF.

This chain uses TRBV7-2 with TRBJ2-2; 8 nucleotides agree with TRBD2. The CDR3 length is 14 residues. After removal of 8 bases from V and 6 bases from J, the junction contained 8 bases not matched to a gene. Germline V gene data show CDR1 as SGHTA and CDR2 as FQGNSA. The CDR3 coding sequence is TGTGCCAGCGGAAACCCCGGGGGGGCCGGGGAGCTGTTTTTT. It yields the protein CASGNPGGAGELFF.

This chain links TRBV13 with TRBJ2-2; possibly TRBD1 for D (6 bases). The V gene lost 2 bases and the J gene lost 1 base, with 8 bases spanning the gap. The germline V gene encodes CDR1 PRHDT and CDR2 FYEKMQ (reference sequence). The CDR3 has 15 amino acids. The CDR3 DNA is TGTGCCAGCAGCTTATTCAGGGGGAACACCGGGGAGCTGTTTTTT. Its translation: CASSLFRGNTGELFF.

The chain combines TRBV5-1 with TRBJ1-4, with D unresolved. The CDR3 has 17 amino acids. Germline CDR1 and CDR2: SGHRS and YFSETQ. Trimming stripped 0 bases from V and 4 bases from J, with 16 bases between. This CDR3 is CASSLATGSPGNEKLFF. CDR3 nucleotide sequence: TGCGCCAGCAGCTTGGCCACGGGGAGTCCGGGTAATGAAAAACTGTTTTTT.

This chain links TRBV5-4 with TRBJ2-3, with 16 bases aligning to TRBD2. Germline-derived CDR1 and CDR2 are SGHNT and YYREEE (reference sequence). The trim removed 3 bases at V and 6 bases at J, leaving 7 bases unmatched. This CDR3 has 17 residues. CDR3 coding DNA: TGTGCCAGCAGCTCGGGGACTAGCGGGAGGGCCGGGGATACGCAGTATTTT. Residues: CASSSGTSGRAGDTQYF.

V and J are TRBV6-1 and TRBJ1-3; D remains ambiguous. The V gene's germline CDR1 is MNHNS and CDR2 SASEGT. The CDR3 length is 11 residues. The CDR3 region is CGSVGGNTIYF. The CDR3 coding sequence is TGTGGATCGGTAGGCGGGAACACCATATATTTT.

The rearrangement uses TRBV6-5 and TRBJ1-2; unclear D gene. Germline values: CDR1 MNHEY, CDR2 SVGAGI. The CDR3 totals 13 residues. Trimming took off 6 bases at V and 8 bases at J, with 16 bases between the two ends. Here the CDR3 DNA reads TGTGCCAGCAGCGAGACACCGCGCCTAGGCTACACCTTC. Its translation is CASSETPRLGYTF.

The V gene is TRBV7-8, the J gene TRBJ2-3; 7 nucleotides align to TRBD2. Germline trimming cut 5 bases from V and 4 bases from J; bases unmatched to any gene: 12. Germline values: CDR1 SGHVS, CDR2 FQNEAQ. The CDR3 length is 16 residues. Here the CDR3 reads CASSLTGSGESDTQYF. CDR3 sequence (DNA): TGTGCCAGCAGCCTGACGGGAAGCGGGGAATCAGATACGCAGTATTTT. Full variable domain (remainder filled in from reference TRBV7-8 and TRBJ2-3): GAGVSQSPRYKVAKRGQDVALRCDPISGHVSLFWYQQALGQGPEFLTYFQNEAQLDKSGLPSDRFFAERPEGSVSTLKIQRTQQEDSAVYLCASSLTGSGESDTQYFGPGTRLTVL.

The chain combines TRBV19 with TRBJ2-2, with TRBD1 identical over 7 bases. Per the germline V gene, CDR1 is LNHDA and CDR2 is SQIVND (reference sequence). V lost 8 bases, J lost 6 bases, and 12 bases stayed unmatched. The CDR3 length is 15 residues. In nucleotides, the CDR3 is TGTGCCAGTTCAGACAGGGTCGTATCCGCCGGGGAGCTGTTTTTT. Amino acids: CASSDRVVSAGELFF.

The CDR3 sequence is CASSWALGEQYF. The CDR3, as DNA: TGTGCCAGCAGTTGGGCACTAGGCGAGCAGTACTTC. The chain uses TRBV2 and TRBJ2-7, with D tentatively TRBD2 (5 bases). The CDR3 contains 12 residues. Germline V gene data show CDR1 as SNHLY and CDR2 as FYNNEI. Trimming took off 5 bases at V and 6 bases at J, with 11 bases between the two ends. Looking up the rest from reference TRBV2 and TRBJ2-7 gives the full variable domain: EPEVTQTPSHQVTQMGQEVILRCVPISNHLYFYWYRQILGQKVEFLVSFYNNEISEKSEIFDDQFSVERPDGSNFTLKIRSTKLEDSAMYFCASSWALGEQYFGPGTRLTVT.

The chain carries TRBV10-2 and TRBJ1-1; possibly TRBD1 for D (5 bases). Germline V CDR1 and CDR2: WSHSY, SAAADI. This CDR3 is built from 12 residues. V lost 4 bases and J 4 bases, leaving 7 bases between the germline ends. The CDR3 sequence is CASSGGGTEAFF. CDR3 DNA: TGCGCCAGCAGTGGCGGGGGCACTGAAGCTTTCTTT.

J is TRBJ2-1 and V is TRBV7-9; 9 positions agree with TRBD2. Unmatched junction bases numbered 7, after V lost 5 bases and J lost 5 bases. The germline gives CDR1 SEHNR, CDR2 FQNEAQ (reference sequence). This CDR3 spans 15 amino acids. The CDR3 region has the DNA TGTGCCAGCAGCGGGGCGGGAGGGTCCGACAATGAGCAGTTCTTC. This codes for CASSGAGGSDNEQFF.

V usage is TRBV27 and J usage is TRBJ1-2; D perhaps matches TRBD1 (6 bases). Trimming shortened V by 6 bases and J by 10 bases, and 21 bases separated the two germline ends. Germline V CDR1 and CDR2: MNHEY, SMNVEV (reference sequence). The CDR3 is 14 amino acids. The CDR3 bases are TGTGCCAGCAGCCGAGGACAGCGTGTGGAAGACTACACCTTC. Protein: CASSRGQRVEDYTF.

Comment on this clone: This sample also contains other DNA sequences that code for the same CDR3. The rearrangement uses TRBV7-9 and TRBJ1-1, with TRBD1 identical over 9 bases. From germline, CDR1 is SEHNR and CDR2 FQNEAQ (reference sequence). This CDR3 has 15 residues. The J segment lost 1 base and the V segment lost 5 bases, leaving 5 bases of the junction unmatched. The DNA of the CDR3 is TGTGCCAGCAGCCCCTCACAGGGGGCGAACACTGAAGCTTTCTTT. Protein sequence: CASSPSQGANTEAFF.

The rearrangement links TRBV5-6 to TRBJ1-2; possibly TRBD1 for D (6 bases). The CDR3 length is 14 residues. V gave up 3 bases and J gave up 8 bases, with 17 bases separating them. Germline V CDR1 and CDR2: SGHDT, YYEEEE. CDR3 in amino acids: CASSYGQLQGGYTF. The CDR3 DNA is TGTGCCAGCAGCTACGGACAGCTTCAAGGGGGCTACACCTTC.

The V gene is TRBV19, the J gene TRBJ1-1, with D possibly being TRBD1 (5 bases). V lost 8 bases, J lost 1 base, and 14 bases lay in between. Germline V gene data show CDR1 as LNHDA and CDR2 as SQIVND (reference sequence). This CDR3 is built from 14 residues. CDR3 residues: CASVGGGRNTEAFF. The CDR3 DNA reads as TGTGCCAGTGTCGGTGGGGGGAGGAACACTGAAGCTTTCTTT.

The CDR3 coding sequence is TGTGCCAGCATTACAGACAGGGGCCTTACGAATGAGCAGTTCTTC. The encoded protein is CASITDRGLTNEQFF. The V and J genes are TRBV7-9 and TRBJ2-1; 8 bases map to TRBD1. Per germline, CDR1 SEHNR and CDR2 FQNEAQ (reference sequence). The CDR3 loop spans 15 amino acids. V dropped 7 bases and J dropped 7; count of bases not matched to a gene: 12. Full variable domain (rest looked up from reference TRBV7-9 and TRBJ2-1): DTGVSQNPRHKITKRGQNVTFRCDPISEHNRLYWYRQTLGQGPEFLTYFQNEAQLEKSRLLSDRFSAERPKGSFSTLEIQRTEQGDSAMYLCASITDRGLTNEQFFGPGTRLTVL.

The rearrangement links TRBV2 to TRBJ2-3, with 8 bases aligning to TRBD2. Germline V lookup: CDR1 SNHLY, CDR2 FYNNEI. V lost 5 bases, J lost 2 bases, and 6 bases stayed unmatched. The CDR3 sequence is 15 residues long. The CDR3 sequence: CASSSGGGTTDTQYF. CDR3 DNA sequence: TGTGCCAGCAGTTCAGGCGGGGGGACCACAGATACGCAGTATTTT.

The gene calls are TRBV19 and TRBJ1-2; D unclear. This CDR3 has 13 residues. Trimming removed 8 bases from V and 4 bases from J, with 14 bases in between. Germline V gene data show CDR1 as LNHDA and CDR2 as SQIVND (reference sequence). In DNA, the CDR3 is TGTGCCAGTTCTGACTGGTCTGGCTATGGCTACACCTTC. Protein product: CASSDWSGYGYTF.

This chain joins TRBV19 and TRBJ2-3, with 9 bases fitting TRBD2. In germline, CDR1 is LNHDA, CDR2 SQIVND (reference sequence). The trim removed 10 bases at V and 4 bases at J, leaving 12 bases unmatched. The CDR3 contains 15 residues. CDR3 coding DNA: TGTGCCACCCGCCCGGCTAGCGGGACCCCAGATACGCAGTATTTT. This codes for CATRPASGTPDTQYF.

The gene calls are TRBV18 and TRBJ1-5; possibly TRBD1 for D (6 bases). The ends were cut back, 3 bases at V and 0 bases at J, with 6 bases in the middle. Germline-derived CDR1 and CDR2 are KGHSH and LQKENI. CDR3 length: 14 residues. This CDR3 reads CASSPGHSNQPQHF. The CDR3 nucleotides read TGTGCCAGCTCACCGGGACATAGCAATCAGCCCCAGCATTTT.

The V and J genes are TRBV2 and TRBJ2-7, with TRBD2 as a possible D gene (6 bases). Trimming removed 2 bases from V and 3 bases from J, with 14 bases in between. The CDR3 sequence is 15 residues long. CDR1 and CDR2 (germline): SNHLY, FYNNEI. CDR3 DNA sequence: TGTGCCAGCAGTGAAAGCCGGGGGAATAACTACGAGCAGTACTTC. As protein: CASSESRGNNYEQYF.

This chain links TRBV5-1 with TRBJ2-7; 9 bases align to TRBD2. The germline CDR1 and CDR2 sequences are SGHRS and YFSETQ. V gave up 4 bases and J gave up 2 bases; unmatched junction bases: 4. The CDR3 has 14 amino acids. Written as DNA, the CDR3 is TGCGCCAGCAGCCTAAGCGGGGGGACCTACGAGCAGTACTTC. This sequence encodes CASSLSGGTYEQYF.

The V gene is TRBV28, the J gene TRBJ1-2; D is uncertain. This CDR3 region has 15 residues. The germline V and J ends were trimmed by 6 bases and 3 bases, with 17 bases remaining between them. Germline V lookup: CDR1 MDHEN, CDR2 SYDVKM. CDR3 sequence reads: CASRGRIQPYYGYTF. CDR3 coding DNA: TGTGCCAGCAGAGGAAGGATACAGCCTTACTATGGCTACACCTTC.

V and J are TRBV6-5 and TRBJ2-7; TRBD2 is a possible D gene (6 bases). The CDR3 has 14 residues. Germline CDR1 and CDR2: MNHEY and SVGAGI. The germline V and J ends were trimmed by 6 bases and 1 base, with 13 bases remaining between them. CDR3 nucleotide sequence: TGTGCCAGCAGCCCGGGACTTCAATCCTACGAGCAGTACTTC. It specifies CASSPGLQSYEQYF.

The CDR3 DNA sequence: TGTGCCAGCAGTTACGGGGGCGCTAACTATGGCTACACCTTC. Translated: CASSYGGANYGYTF. The V and J genes are TRBV6-6 and TRBJ1-2; maybe TRBD1 (6 bases). CDR3 length: 14 residues. Germline V gene sequence: CDR1 MNHNY, CDR2 SVGAGI (reference sequence). The germline V and J ends were trimmed by 2 bases and 0 bases, with 7 bases remaining between them.

V is TRBV30 and J is TRBJ1-2, with 8 bases identical to TRBD1. The CDR3 consists of 16 residues. With 4 bases clipped from V and 7 bases from J, the junction kept 17 bases outside the gene matches. Germline CDR1 reads GTSNPN; CDR2 reads SVGIG (reference sequence). CDR3 nucleotides: TGTGCCTGGACCTATTTCACGCCAGGGGGCGCGGGTGGCTACACCTTC. As protein: CAWTYFTPGGAGGYTF.

The rearrangement links TRBV30 to TRBJ2-2; 9 bases line up with TRBD1. Germline lookup yields CDR1 GTSNPN and CDR2 SVGIG (reference sequence). V lost 5 bases and J lost 11; bases outside the gene matches: 12. The length of the CDR3 is 14 residues. DNA for the CDR3: TGTGCCTGGGGAGAGGGGACAGGGCTCGGAGAGCTGTTTTTT. Translation: CAWGEGTGLGELFF.

The CDR3 region has the DNA TGTGCCAGCTCACCCGGAACAAGGACAGGGGCTTACGAGCAGTACTTC. It translates to CASSPGTRTGAYEQYF. The V call is TRBV18, the J call TRBJ2-7; 9 positions agree with TRBD1. The CDR3 loop spans 16 amino acids. Germline CDR1 KGHSH, CDR2 LQKENI. After removal of 3 bases from V and 4 bases from J, the junction contained 10 bases not matched to a gene.

This chain connects TRBV7-9 to TRBJ2-3, with 9 bases matching TRBD2. Germline assignment: CDR1 SEHNR and CDR2 FQNEAQ (reference sequence). Trimming at V came to 3 bases and at J to 2 bases, leaving 6 bases not matched to a gene. The CDR3 totals 16 residues. The CDR3 nucleotides are TGTGCCAGCAGCTTCCCGATAGCGGGGGCCACAGATACGCAGTATTTT. Protein sequence: CASSFPIAGATDTQYF.